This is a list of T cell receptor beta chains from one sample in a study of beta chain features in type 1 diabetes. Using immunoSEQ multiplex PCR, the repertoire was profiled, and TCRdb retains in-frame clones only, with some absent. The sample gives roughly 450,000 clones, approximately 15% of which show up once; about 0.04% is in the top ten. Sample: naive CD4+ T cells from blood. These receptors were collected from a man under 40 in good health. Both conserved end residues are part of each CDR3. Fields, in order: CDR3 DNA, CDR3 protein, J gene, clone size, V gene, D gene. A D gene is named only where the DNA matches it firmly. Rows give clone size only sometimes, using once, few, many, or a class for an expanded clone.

DNA: TGTGCCAGCAGCCGGGGACAGGCTTTATTTGGCTACACCTTC
CDR3: CASSRGQALFGYTF
J: TRBJ1-2
size: .
V: TRBV7-9
D: TRBD1

DNA: TGTGCCAGTCGGACCCAGTACTTC
CDR3: CASRTQYF
J: TRBJ2-5
size: many
V: TRBV27
D: .

DNA: TGTGCCAGCAGTTACTCGCTCCTAGAGACCCAGTACTTC
CDR3: CASSYSLLETQYF
J: TRBJ2-5
size: .
V: TRBV6-6
D: .

DNA: TGTGCCAGCAGCAAAGCCGGGACAGTCTATGGCTACACCTTC
CDR3: CASSKAGTVYGYTF
J: TRBJ1-2
size: few
V: TRBV7-9
D: TRBD1

DNA: TGTGCCAGCAGCTTAGTACAGGGTGAAGATGAGCAGTTCTTC
CDR3: CASSLVQGEDEQFF
J: TRBJ2-1
size: few
V: TRBV7-2
D: .

DNA: TGTGCCACCAGCAGAGATCTCGTAGACAATGAGCAGTTCTTC
CDR3: CATSRDLVDNEQFF
J: TRBJ2-1
size: few
V: TRBV15
D: .

DNA: TGTGCCAGCTGGGACAGGGAAAATGAGCAGTTCTTC
CDR3: CASWDRENEQFF
J: TRBJ2-1
size: few
V: TRBV2
D: TRBD1

DNA: TGTGCCAGCAGTTTCTTTTCGGGGGGAAAGACCCAGTACTTC
CDR3: CASSFFSGGKTQYF
J: TRBJ2-5
size: few
V: TRBV28
D: TRBD2

DNA: TGTGCCAGCAGCTTTGGGTCAGGCCCCTACACTGAAGCTTTCTTT
CDR3: CASSFGSGPYTEAFF
J: TRBJ1-1
size: .
V: TRBV5-6
D: .

DNA: TGCGCCAGCAGCGCAACGACTAGCGGCTACAATGAGCAGTTCTTC
CDR3: CASSATTSGYNEQFF
J: TRBJ2-1
size: few
V: TRBV5-1
D: TRBD2

DNA: TGTGCCACCAGCAAAGGACAGGGGGCGGCCGGGGAGCTGTTTTTT
CDR3: CATSKGQGAAGELFF
J: TRBJ2-2
size: .
V: TRBV15
D: TRBD1

DNA: TGTGCCAGCAGCTTAGGGCTGCTGAATGAGCAGTTCTTC
CDR3: CASSLGLLNEQFF
J: TRBJ2-1
size: .
V: TRBV7-3
D: .

DNA: TGTGCCAGCAGTTTTAGCGGGGGGGCCCAAGATACGCAGTATTTT
CDR3: CASSFSGGAQDTQYF
J: TRBJ2-3
size: few
V: TRBV7-2
D: TRBD2

DNA: TGTGCCAGCAGCATCACAGAGACCCAGTACTTC
CDR3: CASSITETQYF
J: TRBJ2-5
size: few
V: TRBV9
D: .

DNA: TGCAGTGCTAGGTGGAACACTGAAGCTTTCTTT
CDR3: CSARWNTEAFF
J: TRBJ1-1
size: .
V: TRBV20-1
D: .

DNA: TGTGCCAGCAGTTACTCCCCGACAGGGAGCTACAATGAGCAGTTCTTC
CDR3: CASSYSPTGSYNEQFF
J: TRBJ2-1
size: few
V: TRBV6-6
D: TRBD1

DNA: TGTGCCAGCAGCGACCGGGACAGGGCTCCCAACGGTGAGCAGTTCTTC
CDR3: CASSDRDRAPNGEQFF
J: TRBJ2-1
size: few
V: TRBV7-2
D: TRBD1

DNA: TGCAGCGTCGACCTACAAGCTAACTATGGCTACACCTTC
CDR3: CSVDLQANYGYTF
J: TRBJ1-2
size: once
V: TRBV29-1
D: .

DNA: TGTGCCAGCAGCCCCGGGACTAAGGTCACAGATACGCAGTATTTT
CDR3: CASSPGTKVTDTQYF
J: TRBJ2-3
size: .
V: TRBV7-9
D: TRBD2

DNA: TGTGCCAGCAGCCAAGGTGGAGGACTAGCGGGAGACACCGGGGAGCTGTTTTTT
CDR3: CASSQGGGLAGDTGELFF
J: TRBJ2-2
size: .
V: TRBV4-2
D: TRBD2

DNA: TGTGCCAGCTCACCACCTCAGAGGGGCACAGATACGCAGTATTTT
CDR3: CASSPPQRGTDTQYF
J: TRBJ2-3
size: few
V: TRBV18
D: .

DNA: TGTGCCAGCAGCTCCGGGACTGGGGGCTACGAGCAGTACTTC
CDR3: CASSSGTGGYEQYF
J: TRBJ2-7
size: .
V: TRBV5-4
D: .

DNA: TGTGCCAGCAGACAAGACGTGGAAAAACTGTTTTTT
CDR3: CASRQDVEKLFF
J: TRBJ1-4
size: few
V: TRBV7-9
D: .

DNA: TGCGCCAGCAGCCAAGATGGGGACGAGCTTAACTATGGCTACACCTTC
CDR3: CASSQDGDELNYGYTF
J: TRBJ1-2
size: .
V: TRBV4-1
D: .

DNA: TGCGCCAGCAGCTTTAGGACAGGGTCTTATGGCTACACCTTC
CDR3: CASSFRTGSYGYTF
J: TRBJ1-2
size: once
V: TRBV5-1
D: TRBD1

DNA: TGTGCCAGCAGCCAAAATCTGGGAAACACCATATATTTT
CDR3: CASSQNLGNTIYF
J: TRBJ1-3
size: .
V: TRBV14
D: .

DNA: TGTGCCAGCAGTTGGATAAGTAGCAGGGTCAATGAAAAACTGTTTTTT
CDR3: CASSWISSRVNEKLFF
J: TRBJ1-4
size: .
V: TRBV27
D: .

DNA: TGCGCCAGCAGCCTAGGGGACAGCTCCTACGAGCAGTACTTC
CDR3: CASSLGDSSYEQYF
J: TRBJ2-7
size: .
V: TRBV5-1
D: TRBD1

DNA: TGTGCCAGCAGCTTAGTGGGTGCAGGGGTTTACAATGAGCAGTTCTTC
CDR3: CASSLVGAGVYNEQFF
J: TRBJ2-1
size: .
V: TRBV7-2
D: .

DNA: TGTGCCAGCAGCTCGGGACTAGCGGGGTCCTCTAGCACAGATACGCAGTATTTT
CDR3: CASSSGLAGSSSTDTQYF
J: TRBJ2-3
size: once
V: TRBV7-7
D: TRBD2

DNA: TGCAGTGCCAGAATCACAGATACGCAGTATTTT
CDR3: CSARITDTQYF
J: TRBJ2-3
size: few
V: TRBV20-1
D: .

DNA: TGTGCCATCAAGGACAGCGACCAAGAGACCCAGTACTTC
CDR3: CAIKDSDQETQYF
J: TRBJ2-5
size: .
V: TRBV10-3
D: .

DNA: TGTGCCAGCAGCTTGTTTTCAGGGGATGGTTGCACCTTC
CDR3: CASSLFSGDGCTF
J: TRBJ1-2
size: .
V: TRBV5-4
D: .

DNA: TGTGCCAGCAGCCCTTCGGGTAGCGGATACAATGAGCAGTTCTTC
CDR3: CASSPSGSGYNEQFF
J: TRBJ2-1
size: few
V: TRBV7-3
D: .

DNA: TGTGCCAGCAGCCGGAGACGGGTTTACGAGCAGTACTTC
CDR3: CASSRRRVYEQYF
J: TRBJ2-7
size: .
V: TRBV6-4
D: .

DNA: TGTGCCAGTAGTCCGCCGGAATCGACAGGGCGGAACACTGAAGCTTTCTTT
CDR3: CASSPPESTGRNTEAFF
J: TRBJ1-1
size: .
V: TRBV19
D: TRBD1

DNA: TGCAGCGTTGAGGAGGGTAACGCGCAGTATTTT
CDR3: CSVEEGNAQYF
J: TRBJ2-3
size: .
V: TRBV29-1
D: .

DNA: TGCGCCAGCAGCCCAGGCCCCTCGGTTCAAGAGACCCAGTACTTC
CDR3: CASSPGPSVQETQYF
J: TRBJ2-5
size: .
V: TRBV4-1
D: .

DNA: TGTGCCAGTTCCCGGGAGGCCTCCTACAATGAGCAGTTCTTC
CDR3: CASSREASYNEQFF
J: TRBJ2-1
size: .
V: TRBV19
D: TRBD2

DNA: TGTGCCAGCAGCCAAGGACAGGGGGCGCCCGTCGGGGAGCTGTTTTTT
CDR3: CASSQGQGAPVGELFF
J: TRBJ2-2
size: few
V: TRBV9
D: TRBD1

DNA: TGTGCCAGCAGTGGAGCACAGCACAATGAGCAGTTCTTC
CDR3: CASSGAQHNEQFF
J: TRBJ2-1
size: .
V: TRBV6-1
D: .

DNA: TGCGCCAGCAGCCCGCGGACTAGCGGGTTTACCTACAATGAGCAGTTCTTC
CDR3: CASSPRTSGFTYNEQFF
J: TRBJ2-1
size: .
V: TRBV4-3
D: TRBD2

DNA: TGTGCCAGCAGTGCGGGGGTCGCGGGTACGCAGTATTTT
CDR3: CASSAGVAGTQYF
J: TRBJ2-3
size: few
V: TRBV25-1
D: .

DNA: TGCAGTGCTCATATCTATGAGCAGTTCTTC
CDR3: CSAHIYEQFF
J: TRBJ2-1
size: few
V: TRBV20-1
D: .

DNA: TGCGCCAGCAGCTTGACTAGCGGGGGTTCCCTTAATGAGCAGTTCTTC
CDR3: CASSLTSGGSLNEQFF
J: TRBJ2-1
size: .
V: TRBV5-1
D: TRBD2

DNA: TGTGCCAGCAGAAGGGGAACTGAAGCTTTCTTT
CDR3: CASRRGTEAFF
J: TRBJ1-1
size: few
V: TRBV6-5
D: .

DNA: TGTGCCAGCTCGTGGCAGCCGAACACTGAAGCTTTCTTT
CDR3: CASSWQPNTEAFF
J: TRBJ1-1
size: once
V: TRBV2
D: .

DNA: TGCGCCAGCAGCCAGGCAGGGGGGGCAGATACGCAGTATTTT
CDR3: CASSQAGGADTQYF
J: TRBJ2-3
size: .
V: TRBV4-1
D: .

DNA: TGCGCCAGCAGCCAAGATGGGGCAGGGTCTGAAGAGACCCAGTACTTC
CDR3: CASSQDGAGSEETQYF
J: TRBJ2-5
size: .
V: TRBV4-1
D: .

DNA: TGTGCCTGGAGTGTAGAGGGACTAGCGGGACCCACAGATACGCAGTATTTT
CDR3: CAWSVEGLAGPTDTQYF
J: TRBJ2-3
size: .
V: TRBV30
D: TRBD2

DNA: TGTGCCAGCAGCTTAGGCGGGCCAGGGGGGCAGTATTTT
CDR3: CASSLGGPGGQYF
J: TRBJ2-3
size: once
V: TRBV7-2
D: TRBD1